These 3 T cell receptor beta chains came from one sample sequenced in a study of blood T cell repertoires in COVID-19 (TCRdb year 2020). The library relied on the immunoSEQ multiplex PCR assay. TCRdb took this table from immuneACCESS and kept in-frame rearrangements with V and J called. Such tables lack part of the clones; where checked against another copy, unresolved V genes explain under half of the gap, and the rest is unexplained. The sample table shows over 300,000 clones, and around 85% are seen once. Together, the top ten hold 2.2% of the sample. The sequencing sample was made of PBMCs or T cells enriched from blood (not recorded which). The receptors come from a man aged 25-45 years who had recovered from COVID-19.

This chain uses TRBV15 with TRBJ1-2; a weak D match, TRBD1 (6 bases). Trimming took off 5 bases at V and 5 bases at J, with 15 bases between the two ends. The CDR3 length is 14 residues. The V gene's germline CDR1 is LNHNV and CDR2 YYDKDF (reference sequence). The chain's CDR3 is CATSGRQGIYGYTF. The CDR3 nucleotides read TGTGCCACCAGCGGACGGCAGGGGATTTATGGCTACACCTTC.

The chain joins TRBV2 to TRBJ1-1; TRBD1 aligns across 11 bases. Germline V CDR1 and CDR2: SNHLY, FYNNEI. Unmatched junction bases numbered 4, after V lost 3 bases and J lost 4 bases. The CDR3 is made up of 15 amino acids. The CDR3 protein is CASSDRGTGGTEAFF. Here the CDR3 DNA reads TGTGCCAGCAGTGACCGTGGGACAGGGGGCACTGAAGCTTTCTTT. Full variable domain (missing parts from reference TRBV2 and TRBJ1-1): EPEVTQTPSHQVTQMGQEVILRCVPISNHLYFYWYRQILGQKVEFLVSFYNNEISEKSEIFDDQFSVERPDGSNFTLKIRSTKLEDSAMYFCASSDRGTGGTEAFFGQGTRLTVV.

The CDR3 bases are TGTGCTAGTGCCCGGGGGGGCACCCAGAGTTCCTATGGCTACACCTTC. Translating it yields CASARGGTQSSYGYTF. The rearrangement joins TRBV12-5 to TRBJ1-2; weak D call: TRBD1 (6 bases). The CDR3 is 16 amino acids. Germline CDR1 is LGHNT and CDR2 is FRNRAP. V was cut by 7 bases and J by 4 bases, with 22 bases left in between.